The entry below gives a single T cell receptor (beta chain) sequence along with its context. Its antigen is unknown. This sample was included in a study of identifying expanded T cells in peripheral blood. No infections or other immune events were documented during collection. Libraries were prepared by immunoSEQ multiplex PCR; TCRdb keeps only in-frame clonotypes and omits some of them. This table has 95,000 to 100,000 clones, around 85% appearing once. Overall study results and limits: Across healthy donors, higher total template counts meant significantly greater approximately 2-week count variance.

The CDR3 totals 14 residues. Trimming cost V 0 bases and J 4 bases, with 10 bases left between them. The V gene's germline CDR1 is SGHTA and CDR2 FQGNSA. This chain links TRBV7-2 with TRBJ2-7, with D maybe TRBD2 (6 bases). Sequenced sample: blood. This receptor was obtained from a person aged 18 to 70 in good health. The CDR3 DNA reads as TGTGCCAGCAGCTTAGCGGGGGGTGTTTACGAGCAGTACTTC. As protein: CASSLAGGVYEQYF.